This T cell receptor beta chain is drawn from a study of early T cells in non-severe SARS-CoV-2 infection. The CDR3 runs to 15 residues. V lost 6 bases, J lost 7 bases, and 12 bases stayed unmatched. This clonotype occurred many times. TCRdb itself ran the 5' RACE reads through MiXCR, one entry per CDR3 protein. This table holds about 48,000 distinct CDR3 sequences, roughly 9.8% found once. The origin of this receptor is an adult who was a healthcare worker with PCR-confirmed SARS-CoV-2 infection or an uninfected control (not recorded which). The chain joins TRBV12-3 or TRBV12-4 to TRBJ2-3; 8 bases match TRBD2. The source material was whole blood. Here the CDR3 DNA reads TGTGCCAGCAGCAATCCGGGACTAGAGCTGAATACGCAGTATTTT. It translates to CASSNPGLELNTQYF.